These T cell receptor beta chains were read from a single sample in a study of blood T cell repertoires in COVID-19. This table comes from immunoSEQ multiplex PCR, and its TCRdb copy is limited to in-frame clones, with some not included. The sample includes 150,000 to 200,000 clones, 86% of them seen just once. The source material was peripheral blood. These receptors came from a man younger than 30 with acute or convalescent COVID-19. Both conserved end residues are part of each CDR3. D genes are given only for firm matches. Clone size is not always given. Where it is, it says once, few, many or a class for expanded clones.

>NA|few|TRBJ1-2|TRBV18
TGTGCCAGCTCACCACCAACAGGAGCAAACTATGGCTACACCTTC
CASSPPTGANYGYTF
>TRBD2|once|TRBJ2-1|TRBV4-1
TGCGCCAGCAGCCCGCGCCCGGGGGACTATTCCTACAATGAGCAGTTCTTC
CASSPRPGDYSYNEQFF
>TRBD2|NA|TRBJ2-1|TRBV2
TGTGCCAGCGGACTTTACGGGGGGGCCTCGAATGAGCAGTTCTTC
CASGLYGGASNEQFF
>NA|few|TRBJ1-1|TRBV7-9
TGTGCCAGCAGCTTAGCGCCGGGTGACGAAGCTTTCTTT
CASSLAPGDEAFF
>TRBD1|NA|TRBJ1-2|TRBV28
TGTGCCAGCAGTTTTCTCAGGGGGGTAGAATATGGCTACACCTTC
CASSFLRGVEYGYTF
>NA|NA|TRBJ1-4|TRBV2
TGTGCCAGCAGACAGGGAGCAAATGAAAAACTGTTTTTT
CASRQGANEKLFF
>NA|NA|TRBJ2-1|TRBV7-2
TGTGCCAGCAGCTTTTACCGGGGAAACAATGAGCAGTTCTTC
CASSFYRGNNEQFF
>NA|NA|TRBJ1-1|TRBV6-5
TGTGCCAGCAGCCGAACGGGATCTAACACTGAAGCTTTCTTT
CASSRTGSNTEAFF
>NA|many|TRBJ1-6|TRBV9
TGTGCCAGCAGACAAAATACAGGGAATAATTCACCCCTCCACTTT
CASRQNTGNNSPLHF
>NA|NA|TRBJ1-1|TRBV7-9
TGTGCCAGCAGCTACCCACGGGGGGCCGTCACTGAAGCTTTCTTT
CASSYPRGAVTEAFF
>TRBD1|once|TRBJ2-5|TRBV5-1
TGCGCCAGCAGCTTGGGACAGGGTCGGGAGACCCAGTACTTC
CASSLGQGRETQYF
>NA|NA|TRBJ2-3|TRBV4-2
TGTGCCAGCAGCCCGGGAGATACGCAGTATTTT
CASSPGDTQYF
>NA|NA|TRBJ1-1|TRBV3-1/TRBV3-2
TGTGCCAGCAGCCAAGATATGACAGCCCCTCGAGGAGCTTTCTTT
CASSQDMTAPRGAFF
>NA|NA|TRBJ1-5|TRBV9
TGTGCCAGCAGCCAGTCAGGGGTCGGCAATCAGCCCCAGCATTTT
CASSQSGVGNQPQHF
>TRBD1|NA|TRBJ1-5|TRBV5-6
TGTGCCAGCAGCAGGACAGGGGGCAATCAGCCCCAGCATTTT
CASSRTGGNQPQHF
>NA|NA|TRBJ2-1|TRBV27
TGTGCCAGCAGTTTACGGACAGTCTACAATGAGCAGTTCTTC
CASSLRTVYNEQFF
>TRBD1|once|TRBJ2-6|TRBV5-1
TGCGCCAGCAGCTGGACAGGGGCATACGGGGCCAACGTCCTGACTTTC
CASSWTGAYGANVLTF
>TRBD1|few|TRBJ1-3|TRBV12-5
TGTGCTAGTGGTGCCCAGACAGGGTTAAACTCTGGAAACACCATATATTTT
CASGAQTGLNSGNTIYF
>NA|NA|TRBJ1-1|TRBV12-5
TGTGCTAGTGGTTTGATCACGGCAGGCGAAGCTTTCTTT
CASGLITAGEAFF
>NA|NA|TRBJ1-4|TRBV5-4
TGTGCCAGCAGCTTGAGGGGACATGGCTTTGAAAAACTGTTTTTT
CASSLRGHGFEKLFF
>NA|NA|TRBJ1-2|TRBV3-1/TRBV3-2
TGTGCCAGCAGCCGGGGCGGGATAAACTATGGCTACACCTTC
CASSRGGINYGYTF
>TRBD1|few|TRBJ1-2|TRBV29-1
TGCAGCGCACGAGGACAGGGTGGTAACTATGGCTACACCTTC
CSARGQGGNYGYTF
>TRBD1|NA|TRBJ2-3|TRBV5-1
TGCGCCAGCAGCTCCCACGGGACAGGGGCGCCAGATACGCAGTATTTT
CASSSHGTGAPDTQYF
>NA|NA|TRBJ2-5|TRBV27
TGTGCCAGCAGTTTATTAGGGGACTCACTAATAGAGACCCAGTACTTC
CASSLLGDSLIETQYF
>NA|NA|TRBJ2-7|TRBV12-5
TGTGCTAGTGGTCCTCAGGTCCACGAGCAGTACTTC
CASGPQVHEQYF
>NA|NA|TRBJ1-4|TRBV5-1
TGCGCCAGCAGCTTGGGGCAGGGAAATGAAAAACTGTTTTTT
CASSLGQGNEKLFF
>TRBD2|NA|TRBJ2-3|TRBV11-3
TGTGCCAGCAGCCGCGGGGGGGGAATAGCAGATACGCAGTATTTT
CASSRGGGIADTQYF
>TRBD2|NA|TRBJ2-1|TRBV24-1
TGTGCCACCAGTGAGAAAGCGGGGGGGCTCCCCAATGAGCAGTTCTTC
CATSEKAGGLPNEQFF
>TRBD2|few|TRBJ2-1|TRBV24-1
TGTGCCACCAGTGATCCCGGGACTAGCGGGGCCAGGGAGCAGTTCTTC
CATSDPGTSGAREQFF
>TRBD2|once|TRBJ2-2|TRBV5-1
TGCGCCAGCAGCCAGGGAAGTGGCGGGGGAGCTACCGGGGAGCTGTTTTTT
CASSQGSGGGATGELFF
>NA|once|TRBJ2-2|TRBV10-2
TGCGCCAGCGATAGAGGTGCCGGGGAGCTGTTTTTT
CASDRGAGELFF
>TRBD1|NA|TRBJ1-6|TRBV19
TGTGCCAGTAGTCCGGGACAGGGGGCTGCTTCACCCCTCCACTTT
CASSPGQGAASPLHF
>TRBD1|NA|TRBJ2-2|TRBV7-3
TGTGCCAGCAGCCTTACAAACAGGGGGCTTGGGAACGGGGAGCTGTTTTTT
CASSLTNRGLGNGELFF
>NA|NA|TRBJ1-1|TRBV30
TGTGCCTGGAGTGTACTTAGGGAGAGGAACACTGAAGCTTTCTTT
CAWSVLRERNTEAFF
>TRBD2|NA|TRBJ2-1|TRBV28
TGTGCCAGCAGTTTAGCGTCTAGCGGGGGTTATAAGCAGTTCTTC
CASSLASSGGYKQFF
>TRBD2|NA|TRBJ2-5|TRBV6-1
TGTGCCAGCAGTGAATCATCGGCTAGCGGGGTCGGGGAGACCCAGTACTTC
CASSESSASGVGETQYF
>NA|NA|TRBJ2-7|TRBV7-3
TGTGCCAGCAGCGCGAGCGGAAGCTCCTACGAGCAGTACTTC
CASSASGSSYEQYF
>NA|NA|TRBJ2-6|TRBV6-6
TGTGCCAGCAGTCGACAGGCTCTACTCTCTGGGGCCAACGTCCTGACTTTC
CASSRQALLSGANVLTF
>NA|NA|TRBJ2-6|TRBV5-1
TGCGCCAGCAGCTTGCCTGCGAGCTCTGGGGCCAACGTCCTGACTTTC
CASSLPASSGANVLTF
>TRBD1|NA|TRBJ2-7|TRBV24-1
TGTGCCACCAGTGGACCGGGACAGGGAAGCTCCTACGAGCAGTACTTC
CATSGPGQGSSYEQYF
>TRBD1|once|TRBJ1-1|TRBV6-5
TGTGCCAGCAGTTACGGACAGGGTGTGAACACTGAAGCTTTCTTT
CASSYGQGVNTEAFF
>TRBD2|NA|TRBJ2-5|TRBV6-1
TGTGCCAGCAGTGAACCGTGGACTAGCGGGGTCCAAGAGACCCAGTACTTC
CASSEPWTSGVQETQYF
>TRBD1|NA|TRBJ2-3|TRBV19
TGTGCCAGTAGGGAAACGGACAGGGATACGCAGTATTTT
CASRETDRDTQYF
>TRBD1|NA|TRBJ2-5|TRBV5-1
TGCGCCAGCAGCGTAAATCGGGACAGTTCATTGGAGACCCAGTACTTC
CASSVNRDSSLETQYF
>NA|NA|TRBJ1-1|TRBV28
TGTGCCAGCAGTTTGTTTCAGGGGCGGACTGAAGCTTTCTTT
CASSLFQGRTEAFF
>NA|NA|TRBJ2-3|TRBV5-1
TGCGCCAGCAGCCTACACACAGTCACAGATACGCAGTATTTT
CASSLHTVTDTQYF
>NA|NA|TRBJ1-5|TRBV13
TGTGCCAGCAGCCAAGGGTGGGGCCGAAATCAGCCCCAGCATTTT
CASSQGWGRNQPQHF
>NA|NA|TRBJ1-1|TRBV30
TGTGCCTGGAGTTCAGGCAGGGCTGAAGCTTTCTTT
CAWSSGRAEAFF
>TRBD1|NA|TRBJ1-5|TRBV27
TGTGCCAGCAGACCGGGACAGGGGTACAATCAGCCCCAGCATTTT
CASRPGQGYNQPQHF
>NA|NA|TRBJ1-1|TRBV19
TGTGCCAGTAGCCAAGGACAAGGTCAAGGTCACACTGAAGCTTTCTTT
CASSQGQGQGHTEAFF
>TRBD1|NA|TRBJ2-1|TRBV5-8
TGTGCCAGCAGCATCGACAGGGTATTATATGAGCAGTTCTTC
CASSIDRVLYEQFF
>NA|NA|TRBJ1-2|TRBV30
TGTGCCTGGAGCGAGGCTCCTAACTATGGCTACACCTTC
CAWSEAPNYGYTF
>NA|NA|TRBJ2-5|TRBV7-9
TGTGCCAGCAGCTTATCTGTCCTGGGGCAGGGGAAAGAGACCCAGTACTTC
CASSLSVLGQGKETQYF
>TRBD2|NA|TRBJ2-7|TRBV2
TGTGCCAGCGGGGGTAGCGGGGGGAGCTCCTACGAGCAGTACTTC
CASGGSGGSSYEQYF
>NA|NA|TRBJ2-1|TRBV7-2
TGTGCCAGCAGCCGCAGGGTAAGCTCCTACAATGAGCAGTTCTTC
CASSRRVSSYNEQFF
>TRBD1|NA|TRBJ1-5|TRBV19
TGTGCCAGTAGTACAATAACCCGGGGACAGAGCAATCAGCCCCAGCATTTT
CASSTITRGQSNQPQHF
>NA|NA|TRBJ1-6|TRBV6-6
TGTGCCAGCAGTTACTCAGGGGCGGAGGGTAATTCACCCCTCCACTTT
CASSYSGAEGNSPLHF